Listed here are 9 T cell receptor beta chains from one sample, sequenced in a study of CD8 T cells in Susac syndrome (dated by TCRdb to about 2019). Library construction relied on the immunoSEQ multiplex PCR assay. RNA was extracted with the RNeasy kit and roughly 0.5 to 1 ug was reverse transcribed using random hexamers. TCRdb trimmed the raw reads at Q25, called clones with MiXCR and kept productive beta chains. Every distinct CDR3 protein forms one entry, paired with its most common genes and DNA. For this sample the table gives hundreds of thousands of distinct CDR3 sequences, of which more than 70% were detected only once. Under 0.15% of the sample is in the top ten clones. The sample taken for sequencing was CD8+ T cells from PBMCs. Source of these receptors: a human donor with multiple sclerosis.

This rearrangement joins TRBV30 to TRBJ2-3; D is perhaps TRBD1 (7 bases). CDR1 GTSNPN and CDR2 SVGIG come from the germline V gene (reference sequence). Trimming removed 0 bases at V and 6 bases at J, with 16 bases between. The CDR3 is made up of 15 amino acids. CDR3 region: CAWSVGRGVTDTQYF. The CDR3 DNA reads as TGTGCCTGGAGTGTAGGCAGGGGGGTTACCGATACGCAGTATTTT. Looking up the rest from reference TRBV30 and TRBJ2-3 gives the full variable domain: SQTIHQWPATLVQPVGSPLSLECTVEGTSNPNLYWYRQAAGRGLQLLFYSVGIGQISSEVPQNLSASRPQDRQFILSSKKLLLSDSGFYLCAWSVGRGVTDTQYFGPGTRLTVL.

This rearrangement joins TRBV6-2 or TRBV6-3 to TRBJ1-5; TRBD1 matches 9 bases. The junction had 7 bases not matched to a gene; V was cut back by 2 bases and J by 8 bases. Per germline, CDR1 MNHEY and CDR2 SVGEGT. CDR3 length equals 15 residues. CDR3 DNA: TGTGCCAGCAGTTACGGGACAGGGTTCAGGGAGCCCCAGCATTTT. Translated: CASSYGTGFREPQHF.

V is TRBV7-8 and J is TRBJ1-5; 7 positions agree with TRBD1. CDR3 length: 16 residues. Germline CDR1 is SGHVS and CDR2 is FQNEAQ. V trimming: 5 bases; J trimming: 7 bases; junction bases outside the gene matches: 14. CDR3 bases: TGTGCCAGCAGCCTTTCCGGGACCCCAGGGGGACAGCCCCAGCATTTT. It translates to CASSLSGTPGGQPQHF.

The chain uses TRBV15 and TRBJ2-7, with TRBD1 identical over 7 bases. Germline V CDR1 and CDR2: LNHNV, YYDKDF (reference sequence). CDR3 length: 15 amino acids. V lost 6 bases to trimming and J lost 0 bases; unmatched junction nucleotides: 8. The CDR3 here is CATRPGQANSYEQYF. DNA of the CDR3: TGTGCCACCAGACCTGGACAGGCGAACTCCTACGAGCAGTACTTC. The variable domain in full, with the rest retrieved from reference TRBV15 and TRBJ2-7, is DAMVIQNPRYQVTQFGKPVTLSCSQTLNHNVMYWYQQKSSQAPKLLFHYYDKDFNNEADTPDNFQSRRPNTSFCFLDIRSPGLGDTAMYLCATRPGQANSYEQYFGPGTRLTVT.

This clonotype has a single count. The rearrangement links TRBV19 to TRBJ2-7; 9 nucleotides match TRBD2. The length of the CDR3 is 15 residues. Germline CDR1 is LNHDA and CDR2 is SQIVND (reference sequence). V dropped 5 bases and J dropped 3; count of bases not matched to a gene: 8. The CDR3 bases are TGTGCCAGTAGTTTTAGCGGGGGCTCTTTCTACGAGCAGTACTTC. It codes for CASSFSGGSFYEQYF.

The J gene is TRBJ2-1, the V gene TRBV27; D call uncertain. V lost 4 bases and J 10 bases, leaving 11 bases between the germline ends. Per germline, CDR1 MNHEY and CDR2 SMNVEV (reference sequence). This CDR3 has 12 residues. CDR3 DNA: TGTGCCAGCAGTTCGGGTGGATGGGAGCAGTTCTTC. Translated, it gives CASSSGGWEQFF.

The chain couples TRBV9 to TRBJ2-7; 14 bases fit TRBD2. After removal of 0 bases from V and 3 bases from J, the junction contained 5 bases not matched to a gene. Germline CDR1 is SGDLS and CDR2 is YYNGEE. The CDR3 totals 17 residues. The CDR3 protein is CASSVGLAGGHRYEQYF. CDR3 DNA: TGTGCCAGCAGCGTAGGACTAGCGGGAGGGCACCGCTACGAGCAGTACTTC.

This clonotype has more than one count but fewer than ten. The chain couples TRBV13 to TRBJ2-1; 9 nucleotides line up with TRBD2. With 5 bases clipped from V and 7 bases from J, the junction kept 15 bases outside the gene matches. The CDR3 has 17 residues. Germline CDR1 PRHDT, CDR2 FYEKMQ (reference sequence). DNA of the CDR3: TGTGCCAGCAGCCGCCCAGTTAGCGGGAGTTTTGTAAATGAGCAGTTCTTC. The encoded protein is CASSRPVSGSFVNEQFF.

V and J are TRBV11-2 and TRBJ2-7; no definite D call. Germline V gives CDR1 SGHAT, CDR2 FQNNGV. Trimming removed 3 bases at V and 1 base at J, with 10 bases between. CDR3 length: 14 amino acids. The CDR3: CASSFGSSSYEQYF. The CDR3 DNA reads TGTGCCAGCAGCTTTGGTAGCTCGTCCTACGAGCAGTACTTC.